This T cell receptor (beta chain) was documented in a study of T cell repertoires in cytomegalovirus infection. Regarding the study as a whole: Ex vivo responses were dominated by HLA-C-restricted CMV-specific TCR beta clonotypes.

TCRdb reprocessed the reads with MiXCR, giving one entry per CDR3 protein. The sample lists under 450,000 distinct CDR3 sequences, about 32% seen once, with roughly 13% in the top ten. Trimming stripped 0 bases from V and 4 bases from J, with 7 bases between. This CDR3 region has 13 residues. CDR1 MGHRA and CDR2 YSYEKL come from the germline V gene. In this sample, this clonotype turned up a few times. The target antigen is unknown. The chain carries TRBV4-1 and TRBJ2-7; D remains ambiguous. The material was cultured PBMCs, obtained from culture after CMV antigen stimulation. The TCR sequence derives from a human donor in good health (CMV status not recorded). Some clones in this sample may be carry-over from other donors' samples. In nucleotides, the CDR3 is TGCGCCAGCAGCCAAGACGTCGGTTACGAGCAGTACGTC. Residues: CASSQDVGYEQYV.